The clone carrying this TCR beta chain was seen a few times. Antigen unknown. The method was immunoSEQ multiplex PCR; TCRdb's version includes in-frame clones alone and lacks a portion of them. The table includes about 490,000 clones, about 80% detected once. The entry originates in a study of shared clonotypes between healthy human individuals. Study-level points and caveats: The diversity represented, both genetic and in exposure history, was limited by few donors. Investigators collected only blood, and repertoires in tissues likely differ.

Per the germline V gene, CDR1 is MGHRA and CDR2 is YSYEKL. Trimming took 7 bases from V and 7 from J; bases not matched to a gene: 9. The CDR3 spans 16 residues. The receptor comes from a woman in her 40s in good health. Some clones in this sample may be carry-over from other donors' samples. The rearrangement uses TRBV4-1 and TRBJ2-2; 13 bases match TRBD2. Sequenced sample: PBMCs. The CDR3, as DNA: TGCGCCAGCACCGGGACTAGCGGGGCCCGGGGCGGGGAGCTGTTTTTT. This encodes CASTGTSGARGGELFF.